The 13 T cell receptor beta chains presented below share a single source sample, sequenced in a study of T cell responses to AZD1222 COVID-19 vaccine. Repertoires were generated with immunoSEQ multiplex PCR, while TCRdb's copy carries only in-frame clones and drops some. Of some 96,000 clones listed, about 88% are singletons. The input for sequencing was peripheral blood, taken on day 0 of AZD1222 vaccination. These receptors were taken from an adult in good health.

The chain uses TRBV19 and TRBJ2-1; a weak D match, TRBD1 (6 bases). Trimming took 0 bases from V and 5 from J, leaving 23 bases between them. This CDR3 is 19 amino acids long. In germline, CDR1 is LNHDA, CDR2 SQIVND (reference sequence). The CDR3 coding sequence is TGTGCCAGTAGTATAGATGGGCAGGGGTCAAAACCTACGAACAATGAGCAGTTCTTC. Its translation: CASSIDGQGSKPTNNEQFF.

The chain recombines TRBV25-1 with TRBJ2-5; either TRBD1 or TRBD2 may supply D (5 bases each). Trimming pared 4 bases from V and 5 bases from J, leaving 11 bases between. Germline V CDR1 and CDR2: MGHDK, SYGVNS. The CDR3 has 13 residues. The CDR3 nucleotides are TGTGCCAGCAGTGTCCCGGGGCAGGAGACCCAGTACTTC. Translation: CASSVPGQETQYF.

The chain joins TRBV4-1 to TRBJ2-5; 8 bases align to TRBD1. The V gene's germline CDR1 is MGHRA and CDR2 YSYEKL. The CDR3 has 15 residues. The ends lost 3 bases at V and 5 bases at J; junction bases unmatched: 8. CDR3 residues: CASSQGVQGEETQYF. Written as DNA, the CDR3 is TGCGCCAGCAGCCAGGGGGTACAGGGGGAGGAGACCCAGTACTTC.

The rearrangement uses TRBV6-5 and TRBJ2-7, with TRBD1 identical over 10 bases. The V segment lost 8 bases and the J segment 5 bases; nucleotides outside the gene matches: 9. The CDR3 length is 14 residues. Germline CDR1 and CDR2: MNHEY and SVGAGI. CDR3 sequence (DNA): TGTGCCAGCGACAGGGGGCTAGAGTCCCACGAGCAGTACTTC. As protein: CASDRGLESHEQYF.

The rearrangement uses TRBV2 and TRBJ2-7; possibly TRBD1 or TRBD2 for D (5 bases each). The V gene lost 3 bases and the J gene lost 7 bases, with 22 bases spanning the gap. Germline V gives CDR1 SNHLY, CDR2 FYNNEI. The CDR3 runs to 16 residues. For the CDR3, the DNA is TGTGCCAGCAGTGACCCCGTCGTATGGGGGATCTGGGAGCAGTACTTC. Amino acid sequence: CASSDPVVWGIWEQYF. Combining the CDR3 with reference TRBV2 and TRBJ2-7 gives the whole variable domain EPEVTQTPSHQVTQMGQEVILRCVPISNHLYFYWYRQILGQKVEFLVSFYNNEISEKSEIFDDQFSVERPDGSNFTLKIRSTKLEDSAMYFCASSDPVVWGIWEQYFGPGTRLTVT.

In this sample, this clone turned up a few times. V is TRBV12-1 and J is TRBJ1-5. TRBV12-1 is a pseudogene. The CDR3 totals 17 residues. CDR3 in DNA: TGTGCCAGCAGCTTTGTTCTTGGGGGTAACAGCAATCAGCCCCAGCATTTT. Translated: CASSFVLGGNSNQPQHF.

This sequence joins TRBV11-3 and TRBJ2-7; 8 nucleotides align to TRBD1. The length of the CDR3 is 15 residues. Germline V gene lookup returns CDR1 SGHNT and CDR2 YENEEA. The junction had 5 bases not matched to a gene; V was cut back by 0 bases and J by 4 bases. The CDR3 sequence: CASSLEQGDMYEQYF. The CDR3 DNA reads as TGTGCCAGCAGCTTAGAACAGGGGGACATGTACGAGCAGTACTTC.

This chain uses TRBV6-2 or TRBV6-3 with TRBJ2-1; TRBD1 matches 9 bases. Trimming at V came to 2 bases and at J to 1 base, leaving 15 bases not matched to a gene. Germline V gene data show CDR1 as MNHEY and CDR2 as SVGEGT. The CDR3 totals 20 residues. CDR3 nucleotides: TGTGCCAGCAGTTACGCGACTAGATACCGGGACAGGGCATCCTACAATGAGCAGTTCTTC. It yields the protein CASSYATRYRDRASYNEQFF.

V is TRBV5-1 and J is TRBJ1-4, with unresolved D. CDR1 and CDR2 (germline): SGHRS, YFSETQ. This CDR3 is built from 16 residues. V lost 1 base and J lost 0, with 10 bases in between. CDR3 sequence: CASSLPADTTNEKLFF. The CDR3 DNA sequence: TGCGCCAGCAGCTTGCCAGCAGATACAACTAATGAAAAACTGTTTTTT.

The CDR3 spells CASSGDGPLRYTF. The CDR3 DNA sequence: TGTGCCAGCAGTGGAGACGGCCCCCTCCGCTACACCTTC. This chain connects TRBV3-1 (or the pseudogene TRBV3-2) to TRBJ1-2; unclear D gene. With 6 bases removed from V and 9 bases from J, the gap between germline ends came to 17 bases. Germline CDR1 reads LGHDT; CDR2 reads YNNKEL (reference sequence). This CDR3 is 13 amino acids long.

J is TRBJ1-6 and V is TRBV27, with unresolved D. Per the germline V gene, CDR1 is MNHEY and CDR2 is SMNVEV (reference sequence). The CDR3 is made up of 17 amino acids. Between the trimmed V and J ends, which lost 1 base and 2 bases, there was a span of 12 bases. The CDR3 bases are TGTGCCAGCAGTTTATTTCACGGCGGCACCTATAATTCACCCCTCCACTTT. Encoded protein: CASSLFHGGTYNSPLHF.

In regard to this clone: One end of the junction does not line up with germline, which may come from a read error. The chain links TRBV27 to TRBJ2-7; D is perhaps TRBD2 (5 bases). CDR1 MNHEY and CDR2 SMNVEV come from the germline V gene (reference sequence). CDR3 length equals 13 residues. DNA of the CDR3: TGTGCCAGCAGTTTATCGAGAGGGTACGGGCAGTACTTC. Protein product: CASSLSRGYGQYF.

The rearrangement links TRBV4-3 to TRBJ2-3; D ambiguous. V dropped 1 base and J dropped 1 base, with 6 bases sitting between them. This CDR3 has 14 residues. Germline V CDR1 and CDR2: LGHNA, YSLEER. The DNA of the CDR3 is TGCGCCAGCAGCCAAGCTTCAGGCACAGATACGCAGTATTTT. Protein: CASSQASGTDTQYF.